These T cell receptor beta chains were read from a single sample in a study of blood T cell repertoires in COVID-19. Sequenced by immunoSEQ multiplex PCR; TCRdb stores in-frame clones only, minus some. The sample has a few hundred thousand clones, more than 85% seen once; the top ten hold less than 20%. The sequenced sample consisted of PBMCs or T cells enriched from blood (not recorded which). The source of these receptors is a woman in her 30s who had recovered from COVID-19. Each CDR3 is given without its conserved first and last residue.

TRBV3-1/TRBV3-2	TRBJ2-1	ASSLSRRGEQF
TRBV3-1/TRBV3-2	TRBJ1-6	ASSNIQGFNSPLH
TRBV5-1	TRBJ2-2	ASSLQNTGELF
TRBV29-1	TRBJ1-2	SVDKGDRETYGYT
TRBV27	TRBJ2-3	ASHSQGTDTQY
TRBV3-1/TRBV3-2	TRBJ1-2	ASSRPTATNYGYT
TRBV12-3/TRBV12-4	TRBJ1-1	ASSEGGEAF
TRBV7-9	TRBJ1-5	ASSPGQFSNQPQH
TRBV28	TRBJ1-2	ASSSQKGYT
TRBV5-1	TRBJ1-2	ASSPGTGNPNYGYT
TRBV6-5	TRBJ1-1	ASSYDGISNTEAF
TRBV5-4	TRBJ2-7	ASSALIRQETYEQY
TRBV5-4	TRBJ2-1	ASSPTPYGLVTSSYNEQF
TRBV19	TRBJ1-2	ASTLQGGYYGYT
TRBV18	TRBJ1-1	ASSPLYRGFTEAF
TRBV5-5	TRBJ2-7	ASKGLRDYEQY